Following are 8 T cell receptor beta chains from one sample sequenced in a study of cytomegalovirus exposure and HLA in healthy donors. The PCR made use of 60 Vbeta and 13 Jbeta primers. The table came from immunoSEQ multiplex PCR; TCRdb's copy has only in-frame clones and leaves some out. Of 150,000 to 200,000 clones in the sample, more than 75% were seen once. The sample taken for sequencing was PBMCs. All receptors come from a girl aged 2-10 years in good health and CMV-seropositive.

The chain carries TRBV2 and TRBJ2-1; D is unclear. The CDR3 extends over 14 amino acids. Germline lookup yields CDR1 SNHLY and CDR2 FYNNEI. V was shortened by 7 bases and J by 0 bases, with 10 bases between the two germline ends. For the CDR3, the DNA is TGTGCCAGCATTCAGAGGATCTCCTACAATGAGCAGTTCTTC. Its translation: CASIQRISYNEQFF.

The chain links TRBV25-1 to TRBJ1-1; D gene ambiguous. CDR3 length: 13 amino acids. Deletions cut 5 bases from V and 7 bases from J, with 14 bases between. Germline CDR1 reads MGHDK; CDR2 reads SYGVNS. The chain's CDR3 is CASSSLPEYEAFF. The CDR3 nucleotides read TGTGCCAGCAGTTCTTTACCCGAGTATGAAGCTTTCTTT.

The rearrangement uses TRBV7-8 and TRBJ2-1, with D maybe TRBD2 (5 bases). Germline V lookup: CDR1 SGHVS, CDR2 FQNEAQ. V was shortened by 2 bases and J by 8 bases, with 22 bases between the two germline ends. The CDR3 loop spans 17 amino acids. In DNA form, the CDR3 reads TGTGCCAGCAGCTTATCAGACTACCATCCGGTTGGCGATGAGCAGTTCTTC. Protein sequence: CASSLSDYHPVGDEQFF.

The chain carries TRBV7-9 and TRBJ2-7; D may be TRBD2 (6 bases). The CDR3 is made up of 17 amino acids. In germline, CDR1 is SEHNR, CDR2 FQNEAQ (reference sequence). Trimming shortened V by 1 base and J by 4 bases, and 20 bases separated the two germline ends. The CDR3 reads CASSLVSSATAGYEQYF. The CDR3 DNA is TGTGCCAGCAGCTTAGTAAGTAGCGCGACGGCGGGGTACGAGCAGTACTTC. The complete variable domain, with remaining parts taken from reference TRBV7-9 and TRBJ2-7, reads DTGVSQNPRHKITKRGQNVTFRCDPISEHNRLYWYRQTLGQGPEFLTYFQNEAQLEKSRLLSDRFSAERPKGSFSTLEIQRTEQGDSAMYLCASSLVSSATAGYEQYFGPGTRLTVT.

Worth noting for this clone: The sample holds other DNA sequences that translate to the same CDR3. This chain uses TRBV5-1 with TRBJ2-1; D is unclear. This CDR3 is 15 amino acids long. V was trimmed by 0 bases and J by 0 bases, leaving 7 bases between them. Germline assignment: CDR1 SGHRS and CDR2 YFSETQ. The CDR3 DNA sequence: TGCGCCAGCAGCTTGGGCGGTAGCTCCTACAATGAGCAGTTCTTC. Protein sequence: CASSLGGSSYNEQFF.

The chain employs TRBV7-9 and TRBJ2-7, with D possibly being TRBD1 (6 bases). V lost 4 bases to trimming and J lost 3 bases, with 16 bases between them. Germline V gives CDR1 SEHNR, CDR2 FQNEAQ (reference sequence). The CDR3 sequence is 15 residues long. CDR3 nucleotides: TGTGCCAGCAGCTCGCCGGGACAAGGACACTACGAGCAGTACTTC. It encodes CASSSPGQGHYEQYF.

The chain recombines TRBV6-5 with TRBJ2-2; D might be TRBD2 (5 bases). V lost 7 bases to trimming and J lost 4 bases, with 16 bases between them. The germline CDR1 and CDR2 sequences are MNHEY and SVGAGI. The CDR3 contains 15 residues. The CDR3 protein is CASTSRAVRTGELFF. In DNA form, the CDR3 reads TGTGCCAGCACCTCGCGGGCGGTGCGCACCGGGGAGCTGTTTTTT.

J is TRBJ2-5 and V is TRBV5-6; D call uncertain. The CDR3 sequence is 13 residues long. From germline, CDR1 is SGHDT and CDR2 YYEEEE. Trimming stripped 5 bases from V and 5 bases from J, with 13 bases between. As DNA, the CDR3 is TGTGCCAGCAGATCACGAGACGGGGAGACCCAGTACTTC. It codes for CASRSRDGETQYF.